These 8 T cell receptor beta chains share one sample of origin, sequenced in a study of esophageal squamous cell carcinoma under preoperative chemotherapy (dated by TCRdb to 2017 to 2018). Preparation of the library involved PCR. Sequencing was carried out with a HiSeq X Ten. In-frame beta chains were kept once TCRdb had trimmed the public reads at Q25 with fastp and called clones with MiXCR. Each CDR3 protein appears once, grouped with its most common genes and DNA. The sample contains over 25,000 distinct CDR3 sequences, 40% to 65% of them found a single time. Together, the top ten hold approximately 25% of the sample. The label giving this sample's time point can be read as: after preoperative PTX-NDP chemotherapy. The biological material was taken from a patient given preoperative chemotherapy. These receptors were collected from a human donor with esophageal squamous cell carcinoma. The donor label of this sample is uncertain.

V and J are TRBV7-2 and TRBJ2-1; 14 nucleotides agree with TRBD2. Near its end, the DNA agrees better with TRBJ2-7, so the J call may be wrong. The CDR3 contains 21 residues. Germline CDR1 is SGHTA and CDR2 is FQGNSA. CDR3 residues: CASSTPWPGTSGSRQDNEQYF. DNA of the CDR3: TGTGCCAGCAGCACCCCCTGGCCAGGGACTAGCGGGAGTCGCCAGGACAATGAGCAGTACTTC.

This chain uses TRBV12-3 or TRBV12-4 with TRBJ2-3, with D possibly being TRBD1 or TRBD2 (7 bases each). The end of the DNA is better explained by TRBJ2-7, so the J call may be wrong. The CDR3 is made up of 14 amino acids. CDR3 amino acids: CAGRGGGGKDTQYF. CDR3 DNA: TGTGCGGGCAGGGGGGGCGGAGGCAAAGATACGCAGTACTTC.

V and J are TRBV7-3 and TRBJ2-4; tentatively, D is TRBD1 (5 bases). The V gene lost 9 bases and the J gene lost 8 bases, with 29 bases spanning the gap. Germline loops: CDR1 SGHTA, CDR2 FQGTGA. This CDR3 comprises 17 residues. The CDR3 reads CARCRKLGRWAEDIQYF. The CDR3 DNA sequence: TGTGCCAGGTGCCGCAAACTGGGGCGGTGGGCCGAAGACATTCAGTACTTC.

This clonotype came up a few times. The chain links TRBV12-3 or TRBV12-4 to TRBJ2-1; D unresolved. Trimming pared 7 bases from V and 4 bases from J, leaving 8 bases between. CDR3 length: 12 amino acids. The CDR3 reads CASKDIYNEQFF. The DNA of the CDR3 is TGTGCCAGCAAAGATATTTACAATGAGCAGTTCTTC.

The chain recombines TRBV7-2 with TRBJ2-2, with 7 bases fitting TRBD1. The last part of the DNA fits TRBJ2-3 better; the J call may be wrong. Germline CDR1 and CDR2: SGHTA and FQGNSA. The CDR3 has 15 residues. This chain's CDR3 is CVRGLEVVNTGEQYF. CDR3 DNA: TGTGTCAGGGGATTAGAGGTGGTGAACACAGGGGAGCAGTATTTT.

With regard to this clonotype: Lacking the conserved final phenylalanine or tryptophan, this CDR3 likely reflects a read error. The limits of the CDR3 on the DNA are not certain, so only TCRdb's listed CDR3 is given. The chain combines TRBV7-8 with TRBJ2-5; no DNA check was done on the table's D call, TRBD2. Both ends counted, the CDR3 spans 14 residues. Germline V lookup: CDR1 SGHVS, CDR2 FQNEAQ. The chain's CDR3 is CASRQGGGQETQFS.

On this clonotype itself: The junction departs from the called germline gene at one end, perhaps through a read error. The chain combines TRBV7-2 with TRBJ2-5; D not certain. Germline V CDR1 and CDR2: SGHTA, FQGNSA. CDR3 length equals 11 residues. In nucleotides, the CDR3 is TGTGCCAGCAGCTGGCCAGAGACCCGGTACTTC. Its protein is CASSWPETRYF. Full variable domain (outside the CDR3, taken from reference TRBV7-2 and TRBJ2-5): GAGVSQSPSNKVTEKGKDVELRCDPISGHTALYWYRQSLGQGLEFLIYFQGNSAPDKSGLPSDRFSAERTGGSVSTLTIQRTQQEDSAVYLCASSWPETRYFGPGTRLLVL.

This clonotype has more than one count but fewer than ten. The chain combines TRBV7-2 with TRBJ2-5, with a possible D match to TRBD2 (5 bases). The DNA end favors TRBJ2-7, so the J call may be wrong. Germline CDR1 SGHTA, CDR2 FQGNSA. The CDR3 consists of 13 residues. Here the CDR3 reads CASSSRVAYEQYF. DNA of the CDR3: TGTGCCAGCAGCTCGCGGGTGGCCTACGAGCAGTACTTC.